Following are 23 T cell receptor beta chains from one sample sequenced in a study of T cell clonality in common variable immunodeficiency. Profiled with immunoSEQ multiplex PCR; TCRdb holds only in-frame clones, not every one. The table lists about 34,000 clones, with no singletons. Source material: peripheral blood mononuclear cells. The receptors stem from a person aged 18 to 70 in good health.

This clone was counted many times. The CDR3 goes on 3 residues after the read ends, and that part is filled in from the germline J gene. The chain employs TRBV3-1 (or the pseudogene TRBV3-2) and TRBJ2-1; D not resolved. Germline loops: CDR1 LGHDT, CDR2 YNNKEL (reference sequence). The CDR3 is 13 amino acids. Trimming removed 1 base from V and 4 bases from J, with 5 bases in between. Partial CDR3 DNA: TGTGCCAGCAGCCAAGGGCTGTACAATGAG. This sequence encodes CASSQGLYNE. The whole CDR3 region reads CASSQGLYNEQFF.

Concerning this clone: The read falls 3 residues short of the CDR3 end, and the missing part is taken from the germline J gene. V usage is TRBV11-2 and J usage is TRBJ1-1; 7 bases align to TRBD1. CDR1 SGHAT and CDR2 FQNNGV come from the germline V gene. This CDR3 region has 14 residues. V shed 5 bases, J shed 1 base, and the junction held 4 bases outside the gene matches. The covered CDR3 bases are TGTGCCAGCAGCCCAGACAGGGCGAACACTGAA. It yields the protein CASSPDRANTE. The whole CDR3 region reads CASSPDRANTEAFF.

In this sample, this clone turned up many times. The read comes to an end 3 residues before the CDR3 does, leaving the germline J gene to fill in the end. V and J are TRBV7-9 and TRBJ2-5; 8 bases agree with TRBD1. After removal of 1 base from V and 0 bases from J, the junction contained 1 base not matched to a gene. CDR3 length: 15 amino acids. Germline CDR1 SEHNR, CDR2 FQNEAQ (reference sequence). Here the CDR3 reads CASSLGDRYQETQYF. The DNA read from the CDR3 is TGTGCCAGCAGCTTAGGGGACAGGTACCAAGAGACC.

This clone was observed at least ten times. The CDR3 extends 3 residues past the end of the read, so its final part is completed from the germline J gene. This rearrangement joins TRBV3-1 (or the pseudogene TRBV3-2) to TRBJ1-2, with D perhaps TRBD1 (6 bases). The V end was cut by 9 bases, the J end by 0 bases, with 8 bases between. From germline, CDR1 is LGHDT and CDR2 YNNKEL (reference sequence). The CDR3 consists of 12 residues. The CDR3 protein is CARRTANYGYTF. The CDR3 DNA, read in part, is TGTGCCAGACGGACAGCTAACTATGGC.

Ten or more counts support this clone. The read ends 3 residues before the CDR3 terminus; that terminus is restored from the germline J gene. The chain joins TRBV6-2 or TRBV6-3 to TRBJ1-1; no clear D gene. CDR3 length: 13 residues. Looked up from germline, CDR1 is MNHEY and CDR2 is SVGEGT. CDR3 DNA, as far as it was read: TGTGCCAGCACCCTTCGGGGTCTGTGGGTA. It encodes CASTLRGLWV. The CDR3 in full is CASTLRGLWVAFF.

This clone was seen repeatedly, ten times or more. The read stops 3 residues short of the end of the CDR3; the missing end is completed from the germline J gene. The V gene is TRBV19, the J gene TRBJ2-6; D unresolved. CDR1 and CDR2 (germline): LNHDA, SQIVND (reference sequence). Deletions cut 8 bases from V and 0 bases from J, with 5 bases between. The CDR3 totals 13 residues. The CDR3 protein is CASSLSGANVLTF. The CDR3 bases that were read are TGTGCCAGTTCCCTCTCTGGGGCCAACGTC.

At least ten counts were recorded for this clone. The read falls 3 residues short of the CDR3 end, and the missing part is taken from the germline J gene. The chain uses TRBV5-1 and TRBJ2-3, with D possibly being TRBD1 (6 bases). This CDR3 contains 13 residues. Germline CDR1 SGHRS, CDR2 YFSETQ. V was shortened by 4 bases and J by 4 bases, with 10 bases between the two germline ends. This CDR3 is CASSQGFADTQYF. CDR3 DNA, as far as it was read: TGCGCCAGCAGCCAGGGGTTCGCAGATACG. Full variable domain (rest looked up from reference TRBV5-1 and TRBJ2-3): KAGVTQTPRYLIKTRGQQVTLSCSPISGHRSVSWYQQTPGQGLQFLFEYFSETQRNKGNFPGRFSGRQFSNSRSEMNVSTLELGDSALYLCASSQGFADTQYFGPGTRLTVL.

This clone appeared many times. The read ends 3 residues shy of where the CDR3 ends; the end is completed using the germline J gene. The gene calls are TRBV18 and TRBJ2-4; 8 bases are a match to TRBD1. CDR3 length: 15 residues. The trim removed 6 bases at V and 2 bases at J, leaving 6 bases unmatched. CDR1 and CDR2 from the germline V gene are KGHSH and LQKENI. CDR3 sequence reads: CASSATGETKNIQYF. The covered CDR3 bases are TGTGCCAGCTCCGCGACAGGGGAAACCAAAAACATT.

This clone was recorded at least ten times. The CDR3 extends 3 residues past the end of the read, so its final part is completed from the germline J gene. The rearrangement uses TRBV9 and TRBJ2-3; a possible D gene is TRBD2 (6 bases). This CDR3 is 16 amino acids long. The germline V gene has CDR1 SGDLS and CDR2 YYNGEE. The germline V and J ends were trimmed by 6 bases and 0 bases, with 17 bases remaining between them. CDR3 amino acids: CASTENGDLSTDTQYF. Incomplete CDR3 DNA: TGTGCCAGCACCGAAAACGGGGACTTAAGCACAGATACG.

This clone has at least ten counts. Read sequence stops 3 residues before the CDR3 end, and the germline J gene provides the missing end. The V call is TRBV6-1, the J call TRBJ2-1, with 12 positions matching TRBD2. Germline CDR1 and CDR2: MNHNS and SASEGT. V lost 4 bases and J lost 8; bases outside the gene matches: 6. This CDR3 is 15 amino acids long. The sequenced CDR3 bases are TGTGCCAGCAGTGTGACTAGCGGGAGCTTTCATGAG. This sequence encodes CASSVTSGSFHE. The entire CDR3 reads CASSVTSGSFHEQFF.

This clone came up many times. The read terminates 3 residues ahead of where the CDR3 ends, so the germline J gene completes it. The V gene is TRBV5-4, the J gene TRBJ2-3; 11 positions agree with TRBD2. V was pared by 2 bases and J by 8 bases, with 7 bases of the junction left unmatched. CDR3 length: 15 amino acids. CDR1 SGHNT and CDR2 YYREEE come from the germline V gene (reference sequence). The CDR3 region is CASSFSSGGSGTQYF. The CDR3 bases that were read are TGTGCCAGCAGCTTCTCTAGCGGGGGGAGCGGTACG.

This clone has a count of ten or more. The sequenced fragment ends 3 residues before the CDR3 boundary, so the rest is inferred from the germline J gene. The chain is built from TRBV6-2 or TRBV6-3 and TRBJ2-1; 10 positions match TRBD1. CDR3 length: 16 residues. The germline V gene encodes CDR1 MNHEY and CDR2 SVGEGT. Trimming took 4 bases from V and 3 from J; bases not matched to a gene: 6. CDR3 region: CASSWTGTGVYNEQFF. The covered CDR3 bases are TGTGCCAGCAGTTGGACCGGGACAGGGGTCTACAATGAG.

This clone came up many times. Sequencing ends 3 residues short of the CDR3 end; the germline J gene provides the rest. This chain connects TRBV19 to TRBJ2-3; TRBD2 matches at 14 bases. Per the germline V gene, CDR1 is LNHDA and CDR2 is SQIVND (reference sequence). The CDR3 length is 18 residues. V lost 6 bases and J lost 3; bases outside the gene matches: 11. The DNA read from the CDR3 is TGTGCCAGTAGCCGCAAACCGGGACTAGCGGGAGCGACAGATACG. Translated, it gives CASSRKPGLAGATDT. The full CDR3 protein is CASSRKPGLAGATDTQYF.

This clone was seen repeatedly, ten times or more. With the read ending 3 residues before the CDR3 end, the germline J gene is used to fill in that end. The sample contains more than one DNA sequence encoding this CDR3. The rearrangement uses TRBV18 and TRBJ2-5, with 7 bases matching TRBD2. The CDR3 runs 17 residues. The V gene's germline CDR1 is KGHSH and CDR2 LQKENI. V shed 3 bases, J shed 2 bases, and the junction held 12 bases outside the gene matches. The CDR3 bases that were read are TGTGCCAGCTCACCCCCTGGACTAGACGGGTCACAAGAGACC. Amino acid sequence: CASSPPGLDGSQET. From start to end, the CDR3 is CASSPPGLDGSQETQYF.

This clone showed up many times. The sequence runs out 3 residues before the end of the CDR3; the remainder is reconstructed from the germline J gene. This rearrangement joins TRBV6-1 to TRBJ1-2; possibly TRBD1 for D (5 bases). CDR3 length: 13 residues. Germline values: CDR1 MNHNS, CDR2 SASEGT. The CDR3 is CASSGSAGRDYTF. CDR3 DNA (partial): TGTGCCAGCAGTGGGTCAGCAGGGCGCGAC.

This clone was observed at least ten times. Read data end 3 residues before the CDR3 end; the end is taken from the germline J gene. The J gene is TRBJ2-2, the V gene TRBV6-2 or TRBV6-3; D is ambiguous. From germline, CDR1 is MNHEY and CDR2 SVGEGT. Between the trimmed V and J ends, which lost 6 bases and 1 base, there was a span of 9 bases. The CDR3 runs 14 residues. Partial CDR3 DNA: TGTGCCAGCAGGGCCCGAGGGAACACCGGGGAG. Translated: CASRARGNTGE. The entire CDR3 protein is CASRARGNTGELFF.

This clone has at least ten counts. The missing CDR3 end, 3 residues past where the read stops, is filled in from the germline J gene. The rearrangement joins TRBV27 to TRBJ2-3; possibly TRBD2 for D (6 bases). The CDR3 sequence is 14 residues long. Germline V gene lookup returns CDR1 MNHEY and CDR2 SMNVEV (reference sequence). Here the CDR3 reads CASSLSTGGDTQYF. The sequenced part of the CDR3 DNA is TGTGCCAGCAGTTTATCGACCGGGGGAGACACG.

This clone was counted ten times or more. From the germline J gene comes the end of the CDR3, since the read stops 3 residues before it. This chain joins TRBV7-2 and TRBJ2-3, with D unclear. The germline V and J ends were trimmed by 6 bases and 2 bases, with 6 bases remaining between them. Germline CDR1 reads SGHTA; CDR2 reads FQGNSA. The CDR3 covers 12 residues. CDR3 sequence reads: CASSPYTDTQYF. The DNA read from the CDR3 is TGTGCCAGCAGTCCTTACACAGATACG.

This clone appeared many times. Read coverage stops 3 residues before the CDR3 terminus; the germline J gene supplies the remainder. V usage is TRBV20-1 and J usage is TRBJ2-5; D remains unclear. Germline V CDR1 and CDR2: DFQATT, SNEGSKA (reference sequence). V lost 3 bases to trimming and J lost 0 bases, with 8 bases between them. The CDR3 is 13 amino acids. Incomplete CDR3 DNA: TGCAGTGCTAGTAACGGGTACCAAGAGACC. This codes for CSASNGYQET. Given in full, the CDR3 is CSASNGYQETQYF.

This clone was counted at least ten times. CDR3 region: CAISESPSGRVLNEQFF. CDR3 DNA (partial): TGTGCCATCAGTGAGTCTCCCAGCGGGAGGGTTTTGAATGAG. This chain uses TRBV10-3 with TRBJ2-1, with 10 positions matching TRBD2. The read gets to within 3 residues of the CDR3 end, and the germline J gene fills in the rest. The length of the CDR3 is 17 residues. The trim removed 0 bases at V and 7 bases at J, leaving 9 bases unmatched. The germline V gene encodes CDR1 ENHRY and CDR2 SYGVKD.

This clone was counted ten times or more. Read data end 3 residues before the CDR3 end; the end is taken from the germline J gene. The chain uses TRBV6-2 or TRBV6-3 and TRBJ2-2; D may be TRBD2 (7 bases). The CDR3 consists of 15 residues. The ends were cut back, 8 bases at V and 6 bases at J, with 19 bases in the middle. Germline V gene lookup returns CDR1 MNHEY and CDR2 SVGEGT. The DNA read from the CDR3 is TGTGCCAGCGACGAGGGGGAGGGCCTGGCCGGGGAG. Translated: CASDEGEGLAGE. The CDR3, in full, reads CASDEGEGLAGELFF.

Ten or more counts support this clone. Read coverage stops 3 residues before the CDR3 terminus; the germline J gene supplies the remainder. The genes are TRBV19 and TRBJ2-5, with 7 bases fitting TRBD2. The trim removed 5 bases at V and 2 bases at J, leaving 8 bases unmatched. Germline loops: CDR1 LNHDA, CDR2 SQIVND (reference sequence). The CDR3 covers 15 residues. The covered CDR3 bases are TGTGCCAGTAGTGTAGCAGGAGCGGGGCAAGAGACC. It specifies CASSVAGAGQET. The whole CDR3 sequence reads CASSVAGAGQETQYF.

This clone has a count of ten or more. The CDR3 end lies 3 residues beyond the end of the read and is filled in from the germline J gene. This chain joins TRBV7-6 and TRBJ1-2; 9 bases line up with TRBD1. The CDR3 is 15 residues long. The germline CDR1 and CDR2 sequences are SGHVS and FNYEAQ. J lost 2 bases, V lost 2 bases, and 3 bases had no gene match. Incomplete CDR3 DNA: TGTGCCAGCAGCTTATCGACAGGGGGGAACTATGGC. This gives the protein CASSLSTGGNYG. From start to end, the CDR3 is CASSLSTGGNYGYTF. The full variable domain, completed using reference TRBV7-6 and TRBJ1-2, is GAGVSQSPRYKVTKRGQDVALRCDPISGHVSLYWYRQALGQGPEFLTYFNYEAQQDKSGLPNDRFSAERPEGSISTLTIQRTEQRDSAMYRCASSLSTGGNYGYTFGSGTRLTVV.